This T cell receptor beta chain was captured by sequencing in a study of regulatory T cells in long-lasting Graves disease. Study-level background: Patients met the persistent Graves' disease definition after over 5 years of antithyroid drugs with positive TSH receptor antibodies. Study findings and constraints: The work looked only at peripheral blood and did not look at thyroid tissue. Among the persistent patients, 2,500 to 3,000 public clonotypes were shared, more than the approximately 970 shared among new patients.

The time point here: persistent/refractory GD, antithyroid drugs over 5 years with positive TRAb. PBMC RNA served as the TCR library source. CDR1 and CDR2 from the germline V gene are MDHEN and SYDVKM. The CDR3 runs 18 residues. V lost 4 bases, J lost 0 bases, and 9 bases stayed unmatched. Arm-PCR of CDR3 regions and iRepertoire HTBI primers were used to build TCR beta libraries. Via MiXCR, TCRdb re-called the multiplex PCR reads, giving one row per CDR3 protein. The sample has more than 650,000 distinct CDR3 sequences; around 30% are singletons. This clonotype was counted at least ten times. The antigen is unknown.

The receptor comes from a female donor with Graves disease. This sample comprised peripheral blood mononuclear cells (PBMCs), obtained when the disease was refractory, from a patient treated with antithyroid drugs. The rearrangement joins TRBV28 to TRBJ1-2; 12 bases are shared with TRBD1. The DNA of the CDR3 is TGTGCCAGCAGTTCCTACGGGACAGGGGGCTTAGCTAACTATGGCTACACCTTC. It codes for CASSSYGTGGLANYGYTF.